Shown below are 27 T cell receptor beta chains from a single sample sequenced in a study of response to subunit inactivated influenza vaccine. TCRdb re-called the RT-PCR reads with MiXCR, one entry per CDR3 protein. The table includes around 850,000 distinct CDR3 sequences, about 18% detected once. The source material was PBMCs from blood, sampled 5 days after vaccination. These receptor sequences come from a man aged 50 to 59 who received an inactivated influenza vaccine.

In its sample, this clonotype was seen many times. The gene calls are TRBV12-3 or TRBV12-4 and TRBJ2-7, with TRBD1 matching over 9 bases. This CDR3 has 14 residues. With V trimmed by 5 bases and J by 4 bases, 6 bases remained unmatched. The CDR3 DNA is TGTGCCAGCAGTCGGACAGGGGCAGGGTACGAGCAGTACTTC. It translates to CASSRTGAGYEQYF.

The chain combines TRBV11-2 with TRBJ1-1; weak D call: TRBD1 (6 bases). CDR1 and CDR2 (germline): SGHAT, FQNNGV. The V gene lost 6 bases and the J gene lost 4 bases, with 15 bases spanning the gap. The length of the CDR3 is 14 residues. CDR3 region: CASRKGGRRTEAFF. The CDR3 bases are TGTGCCAGCAGAAAAGGGGGGCGCCGCACTGAAGCTTTCTTT.

Remarks on this clonotype: One end of the junction varies from germline; a read error may be responsible. The chain is built from TRBV28 and TRBJ2-3; D call uncertain. This CDR3 contains 13 residues. Germline V gene data show CDR1 as MDHEN and CDR2 as SYDVKM. CDR3 sequence: CASSLLPTDTLYF. The CDR3 nucleotides are TGTGCCAGCAGTTTACTTCCCACAGATACGCTGTATTTT.

The chain links TRBV30 to TRBJ2-3; TRBD2 agrees at 11 bases. Germline V gene lookup returns CDR1 GTSNPN and CDR2 SVGIG (reference sequence). This CDR3 has 15 amino acids. V trimming: 2 bases; J trimming: 5 bases; junction bases outside the gene matches: 6. DNA for the CDR3: TGTGCCTGGAGTCGCCTAGCGGGGGGTGAAGATACGCAGTATTTT. Translating gives CAWSRLAGGEDTQYF.

Concerning this clonotype: This may be a read error, as it is one base from a much larger clone. The chain has TRBV29-1 and TRBJ2-5, with a possible D match to TRBD1 (6 bases). V was cut by 5 bases and J by 5 bases, with 15 bases left in between. Germline V CDR1 and CDR2: SQVTM, ANQGSEA. The CDR3 extends over 13 amino acids. As DNA, the CDR3 is TGCAGCGTTTGGGGACATAGGCATGAGACCCAGTACTTC. This encodes CSVWGHRHETQYF.

The chain combines TRBV10-1 with TRBJ2-4; perhaps TRBD1 as D (5 bases). Germline V gives CDR1 WNHNN, CDR2 SYGVQD (reference sequence). V was trimmed by 0 bases and J by 8 bases, leaving 11 bases between them. The CDR3 is 14 residues long. The CDR3 DNA sequence: TGCGCCAGCAGTGAGTCAATTATAGGGGACATTCAGTACTTC. Encoded protein: CASSESIIGDIQYF.

This clonotype was seen at least ten times. The chain has TRBV5-1 and TRBJ2-2; no definite D call. V lost 5 bases and J 1 base, leaving 6 bases between the germline ends. CDR1 and CDR2 from the germline V gene are SGHRS and YFSETQ. This CDR3 spans 13 amino acids. The CDR3 is CASSKENTGELFF. The CDR3 DNA reads TGCGCCAGCAGTAAGGAGAACACCGGGGAGCTGTTTTTT.

V and J are TRBV29-1 and TRBJ2-5, with 9 bases that match TRBD1. Looked up from germline, CDR1 is SQVTM and CDR2 is ANQGSEA. Trimming cost V 0 bases and J 5 bases; bases outside gene matches: 7. This CDR3 region has 15 residues. The CDR3 bases are TGCAGCGTTGAAGATCGTGGACAGGGGAGTGAGACCCAGTACTTC. Protein sequence: CSVEDRGQGSETQYF.

The chain joins TRBV20-1 to TRBJ2-1; 10 bases are shared with TRBD2. J lost 8 bases, V lost 1 base, and 5 bases had no gene match. The germline gives CDR1 DFQATT, CDR2 SNEGSKA (reference sequence). The CDR3 loop spans 14 amino acids. CDR3 DNA: TGCAGTGCTAGAGGGACTAGCGGTGCCGATGAGCAGTTCTTC. Amino acid sequence: CSARGTSGADEQFF.

This clonotype was detected a few times. This chain uses TRBV4-3 with TRBJ2-5; D ambiguous. Trimming removed 1 base at V and 5 bases at J, with 8 bases between. Per the germline V gene, CDR1 is LGHNA and CDR2 is YSLEER. This CDR3 has 13 residues. CDR3 in amino acids: CASSQVGHETQYF. DNA for the CDR3: TGCGCCAGCAGCCAAGTAGGGCATGAGACCCAGTACTTC.

This clonotype has just a few counts. The rearrangement uses TRBV7-2 and TRBJ2-7; D gene unclear. Germline V CDR1 and CDR2: SGHTA, FQGNSA. V shed 1 base and J shed 0 bases, with 13 bases lying between them. The CDR3 consists of 16 residues. DNA for the CDR3: TGTGCCAGCAGCTTAGGGGGTGGCGGTCCCTCCTACGAGCAGTACTTC. Protein: CASSLGGGGPSYEQYF.

This rearrangement joins TRBV5-1 to TRBJ2-2, with 7 bases identical to TRBD2. The CDR3 totals 16 residues. CDR1 and CDR2 (germline): SGHRS, YFSETQ. V lost 4 bases and J lost 2; bases outside the gene matches: 8. For the CDR3, the DNA is TGCGCCAGCAGCCCGGGGGGACTAACCAACACCGGGGAGCTGTTTTTT. This gives the protein CASSPGGLTNTGELFF.

The chain uses TRBV10-3 and TRBJ2-2; no reliable D call. Trimming took off 7 bases at V and 4 bases at J, with 13 bases between the two ends. Germline V lookup: CDR1 ENHRY, CDR2 SYGVKD. The CDR3 spans 14 residues. CDR3 nucleotides: TGTGCCATCACCCCGGGCCTTACCACCGGGGAGCTGTTTTTT. Encoded protein: CAITPGLTTGELFF.

The chain links TRBV28 to TRBJ2-5; 10 bases match TRBD2. CDR3 length equals 16 residues. The V and J ends lost 5 bases and 1 base, in that order; junction bases with no gene match: 7. Germline V lookup: CDR1 MDHEN, CDR2 SYDVKM. CDR3 loop: CASSQIAGGTQETQYF. The CDR3 nucleotides read TGTGCCAGCAGTCAAATAGCGGGAGGAACCCAAGAGACCCAGTACTTC.

The chain links TRBV7-2 to TRBJ1-2; TRBD1 agrees at 7 bases. Germline CDR1 reads SGHTA; CDR2 reads FQGNSA. The CDR3 sequence is 16 residues long. V lost 5 bases and J lost 0; bases outside the gene matches: 9. The CDR3 nucleotides are TGTGCCAGCAGCATAAACTCAGGGGGATCTAACTATGGCTACACCTTC. This sequence encodes CASSINSGGSNYGYTF.

The sample holds a few counts of this clonotype. The chain recombines TRBV20-1 with TRBJ1-3; D might be TRBD1 (5 bases). Trimming shortened V by 1 base and J by 2 bases, and 9 bases separated the two germline ends. The CDR3 spans 14 residues. Germline CDR1 reads DFQATT; CDR2 reads SNEGSKA (reference sequence). The CDR3 DNA reads TGCAGTGCTAGAGCCGGGGCCCCTGGAAACACCATATATTTT. Encoded protein: CSARAGAPGNTIYF.

The chain has TRBV11-2 and TRBJ2-3; 7 bases line up with TRBD2. V was clipped by 3 bases and J by 0 bases; unmatched bases: 12. This CDR3 region has 18 residues. CDR1 and CDR2 (germline): SGHAT, FQNNGV. CDR3 DNA sequence: TGTGCCAGCAGCTTCCGAGTACCGGGGGGACCCAGCACAGATACGCAGTATTTT. This sequence encodes CASSFRVPGGPSTDTQYF.

This clonotype has more than one count but fewer than ten. The chain has TRBV2 and TRBJ2-2; 13 bases align to TRBD2. Germline assignment: CDR1 SNHLY and CDR2 FYNNEI. The length of the CDR3 is 19 residues. Losses at the gene ends were 5 bases for V and 3 bases for J; bases not matched to a gene: 12. CDR3 residues: CASSLGLAGVSRHTGELFF. CDR3 nucleotide sequence: TGTGCCAGCAGTTTAGGACTAGCGGGAGTGTCGCGGCACACCGGGGAGCTGTTTTTT.

This rearrangement joins TRBV20-1 to TRBJ2-1; TRBD2 agrees at 10 bases. CDR3 length: 16 amino acids. Per germline, CDR1 DFQATT and CDR2 SNEGSKA (reference sequence). The junction had 7 bases not matched to a gene; V was cut back by 5 bases and J by 0 bases. The CDR3 sequence: CSAEASGSPSYNEQFF. Written as DNA, the CDR3 is TGCAGTGCTGAGGCTAGCGGGAGCCCCTCCTACAATGAGCAGTTCTTC.

This clonotype was observed a handful of times. The rearrangement joins TRBV7-6 to TRBJ2-7; 7 bases fit TRBD1. This CDR3 is 15 amino acids long. After removal of 5 bases from V and 2 bases from J, the junction contained 9 bases not matched to a gene. Germline lookup yields CDR1 SGHVS and CDR2 FNYEAQ. CDR3 region: CASSQPGQRTYEQYF. The CDR3 DNA sequence: TGTGCCAGCAGCCAACCGGGACAGAGAACCTACGAGCAGTACTTC.

The chain links TRBV4-2 to TRBJ2-3, with TRBD2 as a possible D gene (5 bases). V lost 3 bases and J lost 0, with 10 bases in between. CDR3 length: 15 residues. Germline CDR1 and CDR2: LGHNA and YNFKEQ. The chain's CDR3 is CASSQEAASTDTQYF. DNA of the CDR3: TGTGCCAGCAGCCAGGAAGCGGCCAGCACAGATACGCAGTATTTT.

The chain joins TRBV12-3 or TRBV12-4 to TRBJ2-1; TRBD1 or TRBD2 may be the D gene (5 bases each). CDR3 length equals 12 residues. Trimming cost V 8 bases and J 7 bases, with 12 bases left between them. The CDR3 sequence: CASRGPGNEQFF. The CDR3 DNA is TGTGCCAGCCGGGGACCAGGGAATGAGCAGTTCTTC.

The table lists this clonotype with a few counts. The chain combines TRBV5-1 with TRBJ1-1, with 8 bases identical to TRBD1. The germline gives CDR1 SGHRS, CDR2 YFSETQ. J gave up 7 bases and V 4 bases, and 15 bases lay outside the gene matches. The CDR3 contains 16 residues. The CDR3 is CASSPIPRQGLGEAFF. CDR3 DNA sequence: TGCGCCAGCAGCCCAATTCCTCGACAGGGGCTAGGTGAAGCTTTCTTT.

V gene TRBV20-1 combines with J gene TRBJ2-7, with 7 bases that match TRBD2. With V trimmed by 4 bases and J by 5 bases, 11 bases remained unmatched. CDR1 and CDR2 from the germline V gene are DFQATT and SNEGSKA (reference sequence). The CDR3 sequence is 14 residues long. CDR3 sequence reads: CSANRGGASDEQYF. The DNA of the CDR3 is TGCAGTGCTAATAGGGGAGGGGCTAGTGACGAGCAGTACTTC.

This rearrangement joins TRBV7-9 to TRBJ2-4, with TRBD1 as a possible D gene (7 bases). Trimming stripped 7 bases from V and 3 bases from J, with 10 bases between. The germline CDR1 and CDR2 sequences are SEHNR and FQNEAQ (reference sequence). The CDR3 spans 13 residues. This CDR3 reads CASTGGGKNIQYF. For the CDR3, the DNA is TGTGCCAGCACAGGGGGAGGCAAAAACATTCAGTACTTC.

In this sample, this clonotype turned up a few times. The J gene is TRBJ2-3, the V gene TRBV4-3, with TRBD1 as a possible D gene (7 bases). The CDR3 spans 15 residues. Trimming stripped 0 bases from V and 6 bases from J, with 13 bases between. The germline V gene has CDR1 LGHNA and CDR2 YSLEER. CDR3: CASSQEARGADTQYF. CDR3 nucleotides: TGCGCCAGCAGCCAAGAGGCCAGGGGGGCGGATACGCAGTATTTT.

This clonotype was seen ten or more times. The gene calls are TRBV20-1 and TRBJ2-5; no clear D. CDR1 and CDR2 (germline): DFQATT, SNEGSKA (reference sequence). The CDR3 extends over 13 amino acids. Trimming took 4 bases from V and 2 from J, leaving 11 bases between them. CDR3 protein: CSAIAQTQETQYF. DNA of the CDR3: TGCAGTGCTATAGCACAGACTCAAGAGACCCAGTACTTC.